Listed below are T cell receptor beta chains from one sample, sequenced in a study of blood T cell repertoires in COVID-19. Assay: immunoSEQ multiplex PCR; the TCRdb copy retains only in-frame clones and omits some. The sample carries some 130,000 clones, 87% recorded once. Sequencing was carried out using peripheral blood. The receptors were gathered from a man aged 50 to 59 with active COVID-19. CDR3s include the opening cysteine and the closing phenylalanine or tryptophan.

V	J	CDR3
TRBV3-1/TRBV3-2	TRBJ2-4	CASSTSGGAQYF
TRBV5-4	TRBJ2-1	CASSLDWTSGNEQFF
TRBV2	TRBJ1-1	CASGWDRNTEAFF
TRBV5-1	TRBJ2-1	CASSLTTSGAYNEQFF
TRBV27	TRBJ2-7	CASSSIGQGADEQYF
TRBV11-2	TRBJ1-2	CASSLAQGAVGYTF
TRBV18	TRBJ1-1	CASSPSMGVGNTEAFF
TRBV28	TRBJ2-5	CASSLGGSGGETQYF
TRBV5-1	TRBJ2-5	CASSSRQGAETQYF
TRBV5-1	TRBJ1-1	CASSLGNRDTRRSTEAFF
TRBV27	TRBJ2-1	CASSSPRDRGRNEQFF
TRBV15	TRBJ2-3	CATSTEGTGTDTQYF
TRBV4-3	TRBJ2-1	CASSQTTSSYNEQFF
TRBV6-2/TRBV6-3	TRBJ1-6	CASSTGNSPLHF
TRBV3-1/TRBV3-2	TRBJ1-2	CASSPTGSNYGYTF
TRBV30	TRBJ1-3	CAWSRTQGPLNTIYF
TRBV10-3	TRBJ1-4	CAISESIAPRGELFF
TRBV12-3/TRBV12-4	TRBJ2-2	CASSFLGAGELFF
TRBV5-1	TRBJ1-2	CASSLTPGPRGYGYTF
TRBV10-3	TRBJ1-2	CAISDAGTATYGYTF
TRBV4-3	TRBJ2-3	CASSQGLATDTQYF
TRBV5-1	TRBJ2-3	CASQRGGMSDTQYF
TRBV12-3/TRBV12-4	TRBJ2-7	CASSFTRVLEQYF
TRBV19	TRBJ2-7	CASSIAAGRVEQYF
TRBV3-1/TRBV3-2	TRBJ2-7	CASSQAGTSYEQYF
TRBV5-1	TRBJ2-5	CASTSTTGGQETQYF
TRBV5-6	TRBJ1-1	CASSSPIGTGGRGNTEAFF
TRBV6-1	TRBJ1-1	CASSEDAGATEAFF
TRBV7-9	TRBJ2-3	CASSLSGPTDTQYF
TRBV18	TRBJ2-5	CASSPSPGVLGTQYF
TRBV7-3	TRBJ1-6	CASSDPDRGPNSPLHF
TRBV15	TRBJ1-4	CATRVGLGTNEKLFF
TRBV7-9	TRBJ2-7	CASSHDSSSYEQYF
TRBV5-1	TRBJ1-5	CASSLDGLGNQPQHF
TRBV7-8	TRBJ1-6	CASSLARREGSPLHF
TRBV7-6	TRBJ2-1	CASSPRLERGGHEQFF
TRBV6-2/TRBV6-3	TRBJ2-2	CASSYGVKGVGELFF
TRBV4-3	TRBJ2-5	CASSQGLAGVETQYF
TRBV7-3	TRBJ2-1	CASSLGTAYNEQFF
TRBV30	TRBJ1-5	CAWSAGQGYQPQHF
TRBV7-2	TRBJ2-6	CASSPSVQAALSGANVLTF
TRBV21-1	TRBJ1-2	CASSKTTGGYTF